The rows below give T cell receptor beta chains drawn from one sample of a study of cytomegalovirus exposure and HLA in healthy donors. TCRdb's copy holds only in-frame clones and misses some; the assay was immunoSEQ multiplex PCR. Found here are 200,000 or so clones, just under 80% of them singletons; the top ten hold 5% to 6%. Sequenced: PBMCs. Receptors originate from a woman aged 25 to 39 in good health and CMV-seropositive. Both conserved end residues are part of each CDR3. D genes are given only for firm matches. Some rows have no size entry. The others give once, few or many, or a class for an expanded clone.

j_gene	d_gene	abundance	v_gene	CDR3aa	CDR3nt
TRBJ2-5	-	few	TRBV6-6	CASWVGGETQYF	TGTGCCAGCTGGGTGGGCGGGGAGACCCAGTACTTC
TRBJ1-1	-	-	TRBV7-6	CASSYGDTYTEAFF	TGTGCCAGCAGCTACGGGGACACGTACACTGAAGCTTTCTTT
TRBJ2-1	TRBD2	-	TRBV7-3	CASSPHPSGPVNEQFF	TGTGCCAGCAGCCCCCATCCTAGCGGACCGGTGAATGAGCAGTTCTTC
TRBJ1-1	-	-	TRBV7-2	CASSFGLMNTEAFF	TGTGCCAGCAGCTTCGGACTTATGAACACTGAAGCTTTCTTT
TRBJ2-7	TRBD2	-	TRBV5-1	CASSWGGTYEQYF	TGCGCCAGCAGCTGGGGGGGTACCTACGAGCAGTACTTC
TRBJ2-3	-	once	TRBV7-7	CASSFKGGATQYF	TGTGCTAGCAGCTTTAAGGGGGGGGCTACGCAGTATTTT
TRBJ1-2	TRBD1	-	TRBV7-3	CASSLSGPGQGSYGYTF	TGTGCCAGCAGCTTAAGTGGACCGGGACAGGGGTCGTATGGCTACACCTTC
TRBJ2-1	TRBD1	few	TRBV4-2	CASSQVGTGGNNEQFF	TGTGCCAGCAGCCAAGTGGGGACAGGGGGAAACAATGAGCAGTTCTTC
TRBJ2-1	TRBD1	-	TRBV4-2	CASSQDWSRGQAYNEQFF	TGTGCCAGCAGCCAAGATTGGTCTCGGGGACAGGCATACAATGAGCAGTTCTTC
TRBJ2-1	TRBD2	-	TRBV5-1	CASSVRTSGSSYNEQFF	TGCGCCAGCAGCGTCCGGACTAGCGGGAGCTCCTACAATGAGCAGTTCTTC
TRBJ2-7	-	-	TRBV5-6	CASSSGHDYEQYF	TGTGCCAGCAGCTCCGGACACGACTACGAGCAGTACTTC
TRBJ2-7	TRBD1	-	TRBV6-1	CASSEAGGSISYEQYF	TGTGCCAGCAGTGAAGCAGGGGGCAGTATCTCCTACGAGCAGTACTTC
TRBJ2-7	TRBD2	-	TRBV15	CATSSEPSGRGCEQYF	TGTGCCACCAGCAGTGAGCCTAGCGGGAGAGGATGCGAGCAGTACTTC
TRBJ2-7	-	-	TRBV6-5	CASSYSPGESFYEQYF	TGTGCCAGCAGTTACTCTCCAGGGGAGTCTTTCTACGAGCAGTACTTC
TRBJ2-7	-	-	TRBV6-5	CASSYVRSYEQYF	TGTGCCAGCAGTTATGTCCGCTCCTACGAGCAGTACTTC
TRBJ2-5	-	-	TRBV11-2	CASSLELGGTLGETQYF	TGTGCCAGCAGCTTAGAGCTCGGGGGGACACTGGGAGAGACCCAGTACTTC
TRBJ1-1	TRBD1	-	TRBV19	CASRVQGAMNTEAFF	TGTGCCAGTAGGGTTCAGGGGGCGATGAACACTGAAGCTTTCTTT
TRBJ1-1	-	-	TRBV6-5	CASFRDSGEGEAFF	TGTGCCAGCTTCAGGGACTCAGGAGAGGGTGAAGCTTTCTTT
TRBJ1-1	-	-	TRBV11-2	CASSLLGRQEAFF	TGTGCCAGCAGCTTGTTGGGTCGACAGGAAGCTTTCTTT
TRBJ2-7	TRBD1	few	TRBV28	CASSGSDRAYEQYF	TGTGCCAGCAGTGGTTCGGACAGGGCCTACGAGCAGTACTTC
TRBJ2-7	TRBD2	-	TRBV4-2	CASSQEEDLSGGSSYEQYF	TGTGCCAGCAGCCAAGAAGAGGACCTAAGCGGGGGCAGCTCCTACGAGCAGTACTTC
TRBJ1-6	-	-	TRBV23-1	CASSHKDSSYNSPLHF	TGCGCCAGCAGTCACAAGGACAGCTCCTATAATTCACCCCTCCACTTT